The 22 T cell receptor beta chains given below trace back to one sample, sequenced in a study of cytomegalovirus exposure and HLA in healthy donors. This PCR relied on a set of 60 Vbeta primers and 13 Jbeta primers. Using immunoSEQ multiplex PCR, the repertoire was profiled, and TCRdb retains in-frame clones only, with some absent. The table has about 170,000 clones, more than 80% seen once; the top ten hold 1.5% to 2%. The sequenced sample consisted of PBMCs. All receptors derive from a woman aged 18 to 35 in good health and CMV-seronegative.

In this sample, this clone turned up a few times. The chain has TRBV5-4 and TRBJ1-4; D not resolved. This CDR3 has 16 amino acids. CDR1 is SGHNT and CDR2 is YYREEE in the germline V gene (reference sequence). V was trimmed by 4 bases and J by 5 bases, leaving 18 bases between them. The CDR3 DNA reads as TGTGCCAGCAGCCCCAAGCTACGCCATTTAAATGAAAAACTGTTTTTT. This codes for CASSPKLRHLNEKLFF. The variable domain in full, completed from reference TRBV5-4 and TRBJ1-4, reads ETGVTQSPTHLIKTRGQQVTLRCSSQSGHNTVSWYQQALGQGPQFIFQYYREEENGRGNFPPRFSGLQFPNYSSELNVNALELDDSALYLCASSPKLRHLNEKLFFGSGTQLSVL.

The chain has TRBV6-6 and TRBJ1-2, with unresolved D. CDR1 MNHNY and CDR2 SVGAGI come from the germline V gene (reference sequence). The CDR3 covers 13 residues. Between the trimmed V and J ends, which lost 5 bases and 4 bases, there was a span of 11 bases. The CDR3 loop reads CASSPDGSYGYTF. The CDR3 DNA reads TGTGCCAGCAGTCCTGACGGGAGCTATGGCTACACCTTC.

The chain employs TRBV7-8 and TRBJ2-3; 9 nucleotides align to TRBD2. The CDR3 covers 18 residues. CDR1 and CDR2 from the germline V gene are SGHVS and FQNEAQ. V dropped 1 base and J dropped 0; count of bases not matched to a gene: 8. Here the CDR3 reads CASSLVRSSGASTDTQYF. The CDR3 DNA reads as TGTGCCAGCAGCTTAGTTAGATCTAGCGGGGCTAGCACAGATACGCAGTATTTT. The complete variable domain, with remaining parts taken from reference TRBV7-8 and TRBJ2-3, reads GAGVSQSPRYKVAKRGQDVALRCDPISGHVSLFWYQQALGQGPEFLTYFQNEAQLDKSGLPSDRFFAERPEGSVSTLKIQRTQQEDSAVYLCASSLVRSSGASTDTQYFGPGTRLTVL.

This rearrangement joins TRBV19 to TRBJ1-1; D is unclear. The germline V and J ends were trimmed by 1 base and 0 bases, with 9 bases remaining between them. The CDR3 spans 15 residues. Per the germline V gene, CDR1 is LNHDA and CDR2 is SQIVND (reference sequence). The chain's CDR3 is CASSIGAIMNTEAFF. The CDR3 DNA follows: TGTGCCAGTAGTATAGGGGCCATCATGAACACTGAAGCTTTCTTT. The full variable domain, in which reference TRBV19 and TRBJ1-1 provide the parts outside the CDR3, is DGGITQSPKYLFRKEGQNVTLSCEQNLNHDAMYWYRQDPGQGLRLIYYSQIVNDFQKGDIAEGYSVSREKKESFPLTVTSAQKNPTAFYLCASSIGAIMNTEAFFGQGTRLTVV.

J is TRBJ1-2 and V is TRBV7-2; TRBD1 aligns across 7 bases. The ends lost 4 bases at V and 3 bases at J; junction bases unmatched: 5. Germline lookup yields CDR1 SGHTA and CDR2 FQGNSA. This CDR3 is built from 14 residues. CDR3 nucleotide sequence: TGTGCCAGCAGCTATACCGGGACAGACTATGGCTACACCTTC. It translates to CASSYTGTDYGYTF.

As for this clone: One junction end disagrees with the germline gene, perhaps due to a read error. The sample has other DNA sequences that encode this CDR3 too. The rearrangement uses TRBV7-9 and TRBJ2-7; possibly TRBD2 for D (5 bases). The CDR3 spans 12 residues. Germline CDR1 and CDR2: SEHNR and FQNEAQ (reference sequence). The CDR3 sequence: CSSSLGGSEQYF. CDR3 bases: TGTTCCAGCAGCCTAGGAGGTAGCGAGCAGTACTTC. The variable domain in full, with the rest retrieved from reference TRBV7-9 and TRBJ2-7, is DTGVSQNPRHKITKRGQNVTFRCDPISEHNRLYWYRQTLGQGPEFLTYFQNEAQLEKSRLLSDRFSAERPKGSFSTLEIQRTEQGDSAMYLCSSSLGGSEQYFGPGTRLTVT.

This clone was seen a few times. This CDR3 is also generated by other DNA sequences in the sample. The V and J genes are TRBV6-5 and TRBJ1-3; 9 bases match TRBD1. The CDR3 has 14 residues. Looked up from germline, CDR1 is MNHEY and CDR2 is SVGAGI. After removal of 6 bases from V and 0 bases from J, the junction contained 0 bases not matched to a gene. Here the CDR3 reads CASRTGGSGNTIYF. The CDR3 DNA reads as TGTGCCAGCAGGACAGGGGGCTCTGGAAACACCATATATTTT.

This sequence joins TRBV5-1 and TRBJ1-2, with D possibly being TRBD1 (6 bases). Germline values: CDR1 SGHRS, CDR2 YFSETQ. The CDR3 spans 15 residues. Trimming took 1 base from V and 7 from J, leaving 17 bases between them. CDR3: CASSLHLVRGGGYTF. The CDR3, as DNA: TGCGCCAGCAGCTTGCATTTGGTCAGGGGTGGTGGCTACACCTTC.

The rearrangement joins TRBV7-9 to TRBJ1-4; 7 bases map to TRBD1. This CDR3 is built from 16 residues. Germline lookup yields CDR1 SEHNR and CDR2 FQNEAQ (reference sequence). Unmatched junction bases numbered 10, after V lost 4 bases and J lost 5 bases. Here the CDR3 reads CASSSHWDRPNEKLFF. For the CDR3, the DNA is TGTGCCAGCAGCTCACACTGGGACAGACCGAATGAAAAACTGTTTTTT. The full variable domain, rest sourced from reference TRBV7-9 and TRBJ1-4, is DTGVSQNPRHKITKRGQNVTFRCDPISEHNRLYWYRQTLGQGPEFLTYFQNEAQLEKSRLLSDRFSAERPKGSFSTLEIQRTEQGDSAMYLCASSSHWDRPNEKLFFGSGTQLSVL.

The chain joins TRBV28 to TRBJ1-2, with D hard to call. The germline CDR1 and CDR2 sequences are MDHEN and SYDVKM. CDR3 length: 13 residues. The CDR3 sequence: CAISPVAGYGYTF. DNA for the CDR3: TGTGCAATTAGCCCGGTGGCCGGCTATGGCTACACCTTC.

The CDR3 reads CASSQAVQERLYGYTF. As DNA, the CDR3 is TGTGCCAGCAGCCAAGCTGTACAGGAGCGTCTTTATGGCTACACCTTC. The V call is TRBV4-2, the J call TRBJ1-2, with D possibly being TRBD1 (5 bases). Trimming took off 1 base at V and 5 bases at J, with 17 bases between the two ends. Germline-derived CDR1 and CDR2 are LGHNA and YNFKEQ. CDR3 length equals 16 residues.

V usage is TRBV27 and J usage is TRBJ1-2; D is possibly TRBD1 (5 bases). CDR1 and CDR2 from the germline V gene are MNHEY and SMNVEV (reference sequence). V gave up 5 bases and J gave up 8 bases, with 15 bases separating them. There are 13 residues in the CDR3. As DNA, the CDR3 is TGTGCCAGCAGTAGGGTGAGGGACTCCGGCTACACCTTC. Its translation is CASSRVRDSGYTF.

The chain has TRBV28 and TRBJ1-1; 8 nucleotides match TRBD1. The V gene's germline CDR1 is MDHEN and CDR2 SYDVKM. This CDR3 has 16 residues. V shed 3 bases, J shed 5 bases, and the junction held 11 bases outside the gene matches. CDR3 amino acids: CASSFSGTGLRTEAFF. CDR3 bases: TGTGCCAGCAGTTTCTCGGGGACAGGATTGAGGACTGAAGCTTTCTTT.

The V and J genes are TRBV18 and TRBJ1-2, with D possibly TRBD1 on 6 matching bases. The V gene lost 0 bases and the J gene lost 2 bases, with 7 bases spanning the gap. CDR3 length: 14 residues. CDR1 is KGHSH, CDR2 LQKENI, per germline. The CDR3 nucleotides read TGTGCCAGCTCACCACCGGACAGAAACTATGGCTACACCTTC. Translating it yields CASSPPDRNYGYTF.

The V gene is TRBV5-1, the J gene TRBJ2-7; 8 bases fit TRBD1. V trimming: 5 bases; J trimming: 7 bases; junction bases outside the gene matches: 11. CDR1 is SGHRS and CDR2 is YFSETQ in the germline V gene. This CDR3 region has 14 residues. Here the CDR3 reads CASRPGQGSVEQYF. DNA for the CDR3: TGCGCCAGCAGGCCAGGACAGGGTTCTGTGGAGCAGTACTTC.

The V gene is TRBV7-8, the J gene TRBJ1-2; D gene ambiguous. Trimming took 1 base from V and 0 from J, leaving 6 bases between them. Germline V gene lookup returns CDR1 SGHVS and CDR2 FQNEAQ. The CDR3 sequence is 14 residues long. This CDR3 is CASSLVGANYGYTF. In nucleotides, the CDR3 is TGTGCCAGCAGCTTAGTCGGAGCTAACTATGGCTACACCTTC.

The chain links TRBV5-1 to TRBJ2-7, with 11 bases aligning to TRBD1. V was pared by 2 bases and J by 3 bases, with 4 bases of the junction left unmatched. CDR3 length: 15 residues. The V gene's germline CDR1 is SGHRS and CDR2 YFSETQ. For the CDR3, the DNA is TGCGCCAGCAGCTTTGGGGGACAGGGGGGCTACGAGCAGTACTTC. Amino acids: CASSFGGQGGYEQYF.

The V and J genes are TRBV5-1 and TRBJ1-2, with TRBD1 as a possible D gene (5 bases). Germline V gives CDR1 SGHRS, CDR2 YFSETQ. The CDR3 contains 16 residues. V lost 5 bases and J lost 3, with 20 bases in between. CDR3: CASRGKTDPLYYGYTF. The DNA for the CDR3 is TGCGCCAGCAGAGGAAAGACAGACCCACTCTACTATGGCTACACCTTC.

The chain couples TRBV28 to TRBJ1-1; D possibly corresponds to TRBD1 (6 bases). Germline CDR1 and CDR2: MDHEN and SYDVKM. The CDR3 spans 15 residues. V shed 3 bases and J shed 4 bases, with 15 bases lying between them. This CDR3 reads CASSFGGRGSTEAFF. As DNA, the CDR3 is TGTGCCAGCAGTTTCGGGGGGCGAGGAAGCACTGAAGCTTTCTTT.

This clone was picked up one time. V and J are TRBV4-1 and TRBJ1-5; D ambiguous. Germline V lookup: CDR1 MGHRA, CDR2 YSYEKL. V shed 1 base and J shed 0 bases, with 7 bases lying between them. The CDR3 runs to 15 residues. The DNA for the CDR3 is TGCGCCAGCAGCCAAGCCCAACTTAGCAATCAGCCCCAGCATTTT. Its translation: CASSQAQLSNQPQHF.

This clone was seen a few times. The chain joins TRBV9 to TRBJ2-7; 11 bases map to TRBD1. Per the germline V gene, CDR1 is SGDLS and CDR2 is YYNGEE. V lost 0 bases and J lost 5; bases outside the gene matches: 7. The CDR3 runs to 16 residues. CDR3 bases: TGTGCCAGCAGCGTAGGATGGACAGGGGGCGGCGACGAGCAGTACTTC. As protein: CASSVGWTGGGDEQYF.

DNA for the CDR3: TGTGCCAGCAGCTTAGCACAGGGTGGCACCGGGGAGCTGTTTTTT. Encoded protein: CASSLAQGGTGELFF. This sequence joins TRBV7-6 and TRBJ2-2, with D perhaps TRBD1 (6 bases). V lost 0 bases and J 4 bases, leaving 9 bases between the germline ends. Germline CDR1 reads SGHVS; CDR2 reads FNYEAQ. This CDR3 is 15 amino acids long.